A selection of T cell receptor beta chains follows, all from one sample in a study of T cells in Graves' hyperthyroidism and ophthalmopathy. TCRdb re-analysed the multiplex PCR reads in MiXCR, keeping a single row per CDR3 protein. The sample shows about 110,000 distinct CDR3 sequences, 15% to 20% of them seen only once. Sequenced sample: blood. Receptors were obtained from a woman aged 50 to 65 with Graves' hyperthyroidism. The CDR3 runs from the conserved cysteine through the conserved F or W. A D gene is named only where the DNA matches it firmly. Clone size appears in some rows only: once, few, many, or a class for an expanded clone.

CASSLRADSNSPLHF | TGTGCCAGCAGCTTACGCGCCGACTCTAATTCACCCCTCCACTTT | TRBJ1-6 | . | TRBV7-3 | many
CASSLLGGDGNQPQHF | TGCGCCAGCAGCTTGCTGGGGGGGGATGGCAATCAGCCCCAGCATTTT | TRBJ1-5 | . | TRBV5-1 | many
CASSTIAGVQYNEQFF | TGTGCCAGTAGTACCATAGCGGGAGTTCAGTACAATGAGCAGTTCTTC | TRBJ2-1 | TRBD2 | TRBV19 | few
CASTPVLGGANVLTF | TGTGCCAGCACCCCAGTGCTGGGTGGGGCCAACGTCCTGACTTTC | TRBJ2-6 | . | TRBV28 | many
CASSSWTGRTDTQYF | TGTGCCAGCAGCTCCTGGACAGGGCGGACAGATACGCAGTATTTT | TRBJ2-3 | TRBD1 | TRBV5-5 | many
CASSFPKGYHGELFF | TGTGCCAGCAGTTTCCCGAAGGGTTACCACGGGGAGCTGTTTTTT | TRBJ2-2 | . | TRBV12-3/TRBV12-4 | many
CASSLYPPGFGARVDIQYF | TGTGCCAGCAGCTTATACCCCCCTGGGTTCGGTGCCAGGGTGGACATTCAGTACTTC | TRBJ2-4 | . | TRBV7-8 | many
CATSRSGTSGEQFF | TGTGCCACCAGCAGATCCGGGACTAGCGGCGAACAGTTCTTC | TRBJ2-1 | TRBD2 | TRBV15 | many
CASSINRDDEQFF | TGTGCCAGCAGCATAAACAGGGACGATGAGCAGTTCTTC | TRBJ2-1 | . | TRBV7-3 | many
CAWRFGGYPYNEQFF | TGTGCCTGGAGATTCGGGGGCTACCCCTACAATGAGCAGTTCTTC | TRBJ2-1 | . | TRBV30 | many
CASSPALNYSPLHF | TGTGCCAGCAGTCCGGCACTGAACTATTCACCCCTCCACTTT | TRBJ1-6 | . | TRBV28 | .
CASSLQVGGNTIYF | TGCGCCAGCAGCTTGCAGGTCGGCGGAAACACCATATATTTT | TRBJ1-3 | . | TRBV5-1 | many
CASSLGPQAGGYTF | TGTGCCAGCAGCCTGGGACCTCAGGCGGGTGGCTACACCTTC | TRBJ1-2 | . | TRBV7-9 | many
CASSRGREVVGNTIYF | TGTGCCAGCAGCCGCGGCAGGGAGGTTGTTGGAAACACCATATATTTT | TRBJ1-3 | . | TRBV4-2 | many
CASSLGQGRGDEQFF | TGTGCCAGCAGCCTGGGACAGGGAAGAGGCGATGAGCAGTTCTTC | TRBJ2-1 | TRBD1 | TRBV7-3 | .
CASSLEATGGASYNEQFF | TGCGCCAGCAGCTTGGAGGCAACAGGGGGCGCCTCCTACAATGAGCAGTTCTTC | TRBJ2-1 | TRBD1 | TRBV5-1 | many
CASRSTANTEAFF | TGTGCCAGCAGAAGTACAGCGAACACTGAAGCTTTCTTT | TRBJ1-1 | . | TRBV12-3/TRBV12-4 | .
CASSAGTGRNNEQFF | TGTGCCAGCAGTGCCGGGACAGGGAGAAACAATGAGCAGTTCTTC | TRBJ2-1 | TRBD1 | TRBV12-3/TRBV12-4 | many
CASSARTETNYGYTF | TGTGCCAGCAGTGCCCGGACAGAAACTAACTATGGCTACACCTTC | TRBJ1-2 | . | TRBV28 | many
CASSYIGGRGNEQFF | TGTGCCAGCAGTTACATTGGCGGGAGAGGCAATGAGCAGTTCTTC | TRBJ2-1 | TRBD2 | TRBV6-2/TRBV6-3 | many
CSARVPGLIRAQYF | TGCAGTGCTAGAGTCCCCGGACTAATCCGAGCCCAGTACTTC | TRBJ2-5 | . | TRBV20-1 | many
CSARRDREKLFF | TGCAGTGCTAGAAGAGACAGGGAAAAACTGTTTTTT | TRBJ1-4 | . | TRBV20-1 | many
CASSNRKYNEQFF | TGTGCCAGCAGTAACAGGAAATACAATGAGCAGTTCTTC | TRBJ2-1 | . | TRBV6-1 | many